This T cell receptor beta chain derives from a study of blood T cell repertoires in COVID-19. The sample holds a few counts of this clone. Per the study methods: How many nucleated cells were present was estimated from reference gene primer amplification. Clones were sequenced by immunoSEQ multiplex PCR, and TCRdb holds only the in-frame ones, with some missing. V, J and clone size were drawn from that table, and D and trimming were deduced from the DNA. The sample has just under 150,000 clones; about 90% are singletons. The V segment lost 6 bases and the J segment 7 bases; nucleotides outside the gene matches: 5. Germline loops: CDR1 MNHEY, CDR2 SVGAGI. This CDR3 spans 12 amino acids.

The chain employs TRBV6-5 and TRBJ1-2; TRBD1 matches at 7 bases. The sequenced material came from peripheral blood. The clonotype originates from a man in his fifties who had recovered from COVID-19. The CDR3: CASRRQGGGYTF. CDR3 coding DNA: TGTGCCAGCAGGAGACAGGGTGGTGGCTACACCTTC.